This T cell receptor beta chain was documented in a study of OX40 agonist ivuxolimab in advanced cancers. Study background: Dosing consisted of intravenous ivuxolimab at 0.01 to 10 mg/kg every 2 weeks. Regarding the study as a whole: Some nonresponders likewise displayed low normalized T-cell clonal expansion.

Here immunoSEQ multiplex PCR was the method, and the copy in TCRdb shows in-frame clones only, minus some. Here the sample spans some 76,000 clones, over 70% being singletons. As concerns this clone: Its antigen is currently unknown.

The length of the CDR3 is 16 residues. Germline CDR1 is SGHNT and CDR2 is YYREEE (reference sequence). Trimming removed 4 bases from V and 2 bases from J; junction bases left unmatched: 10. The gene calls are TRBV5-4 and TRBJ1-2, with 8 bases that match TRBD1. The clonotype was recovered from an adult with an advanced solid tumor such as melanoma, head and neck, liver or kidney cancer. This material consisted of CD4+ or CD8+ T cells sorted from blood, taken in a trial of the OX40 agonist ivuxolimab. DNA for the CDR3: TGTGCCAGCAGCGACGGGAGGGACAGGCTGAACTATGGCTACACCTTC. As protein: CASSDGRDRLNYGYTF.